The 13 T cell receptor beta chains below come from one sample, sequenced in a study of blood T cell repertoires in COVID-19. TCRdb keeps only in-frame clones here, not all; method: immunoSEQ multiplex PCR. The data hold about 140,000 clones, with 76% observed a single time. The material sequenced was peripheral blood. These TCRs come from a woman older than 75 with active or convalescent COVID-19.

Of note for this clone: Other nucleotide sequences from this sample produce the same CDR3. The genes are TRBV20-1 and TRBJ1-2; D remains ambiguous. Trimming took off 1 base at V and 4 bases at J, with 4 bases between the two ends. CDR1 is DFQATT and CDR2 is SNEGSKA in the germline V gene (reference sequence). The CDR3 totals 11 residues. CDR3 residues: CSARAGYGYTF. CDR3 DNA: TGCAGTGCTAGAGCGGGCTATGGCTACACCTTC.

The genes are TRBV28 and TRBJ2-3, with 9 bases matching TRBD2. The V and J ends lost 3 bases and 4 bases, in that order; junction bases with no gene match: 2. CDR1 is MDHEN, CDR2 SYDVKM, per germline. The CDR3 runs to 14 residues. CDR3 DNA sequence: TGTGCCAGCAGTTTGGAGCGGGGGGCAGATACGCAGTATTTT. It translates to CASSLERGADTQYF.

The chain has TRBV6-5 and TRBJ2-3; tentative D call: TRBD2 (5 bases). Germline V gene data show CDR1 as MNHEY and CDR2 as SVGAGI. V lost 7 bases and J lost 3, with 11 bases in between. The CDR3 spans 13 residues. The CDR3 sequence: CASTNRRTDTQYF. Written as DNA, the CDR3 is TGTGCCAGCACGAACCGGAGGACAGATACGCAGTATTTT.

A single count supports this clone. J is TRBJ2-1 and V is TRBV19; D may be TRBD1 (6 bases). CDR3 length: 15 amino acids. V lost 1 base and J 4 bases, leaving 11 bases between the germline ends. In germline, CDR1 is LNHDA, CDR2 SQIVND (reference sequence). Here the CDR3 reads CASSIVIQGYNEQFF. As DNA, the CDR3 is TGTGCCAGTAGTATAGTCATACAGGGTTACAATGAGCAGTTCTTC.

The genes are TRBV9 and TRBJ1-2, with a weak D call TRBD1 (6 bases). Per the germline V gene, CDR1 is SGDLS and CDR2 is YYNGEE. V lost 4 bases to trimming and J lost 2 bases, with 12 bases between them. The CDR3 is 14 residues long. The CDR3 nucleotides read TGTGCCAGCAGCACCACGACAGGAAACTATGGCTACACCTTC. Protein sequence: CASSTTTGNYGYTF.

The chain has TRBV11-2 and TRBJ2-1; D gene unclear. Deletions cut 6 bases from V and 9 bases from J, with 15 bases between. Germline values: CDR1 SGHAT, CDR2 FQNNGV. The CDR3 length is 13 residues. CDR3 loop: CASRQVTVGEQFF. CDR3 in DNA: TGTGCCAGCAGACAAGTTACAGTCGGTGAGCAGTTCTTC.

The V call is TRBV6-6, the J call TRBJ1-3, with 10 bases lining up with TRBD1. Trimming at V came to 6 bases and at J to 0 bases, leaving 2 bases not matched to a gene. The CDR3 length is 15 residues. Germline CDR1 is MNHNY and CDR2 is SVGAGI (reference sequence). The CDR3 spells CASSRTGGSGNTIYF. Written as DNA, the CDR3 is TGTGCCAGCAGCCGGACAGGGGGCTCTGGAAACACCATATATTTT.

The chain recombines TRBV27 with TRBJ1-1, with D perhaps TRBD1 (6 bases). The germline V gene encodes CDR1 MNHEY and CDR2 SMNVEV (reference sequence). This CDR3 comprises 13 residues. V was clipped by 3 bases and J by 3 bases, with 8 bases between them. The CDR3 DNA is TGTGCCAGCAGTTTTCAGGGGCACACTGAAGCTTTCTTT. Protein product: CASSFQGHTEAFF.

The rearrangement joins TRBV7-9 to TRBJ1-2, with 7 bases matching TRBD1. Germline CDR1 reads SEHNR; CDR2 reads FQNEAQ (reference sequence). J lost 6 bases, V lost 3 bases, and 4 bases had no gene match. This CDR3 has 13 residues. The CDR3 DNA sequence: TGTGCCAGCAGCTTTCGGCAGGGGGATGGCTACACCTTC. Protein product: CASSFRQGDGYTF.

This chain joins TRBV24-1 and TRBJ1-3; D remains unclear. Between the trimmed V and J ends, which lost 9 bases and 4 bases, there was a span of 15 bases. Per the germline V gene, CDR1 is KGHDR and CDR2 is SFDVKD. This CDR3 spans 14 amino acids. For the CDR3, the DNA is TGTGCCACCCGAGATGAGCCCCTGGGAAACACCATATATTTT. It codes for CATRDEPLGNTIYF.

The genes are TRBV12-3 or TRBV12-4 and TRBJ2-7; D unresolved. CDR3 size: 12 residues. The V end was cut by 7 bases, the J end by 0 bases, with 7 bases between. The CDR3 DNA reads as TGTGCCAGCACCGAGCGCTCCTACGAGCAGTACTTC. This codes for CASTERSYEQYF.

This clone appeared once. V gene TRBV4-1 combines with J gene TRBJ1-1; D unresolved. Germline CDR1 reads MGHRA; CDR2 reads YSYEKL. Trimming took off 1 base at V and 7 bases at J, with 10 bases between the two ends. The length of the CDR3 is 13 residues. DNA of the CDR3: TGCGCCAGCAGCCAAGGAATCCGAGATGAAGCTTTCTTT. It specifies CASSQGIRDEAFF.

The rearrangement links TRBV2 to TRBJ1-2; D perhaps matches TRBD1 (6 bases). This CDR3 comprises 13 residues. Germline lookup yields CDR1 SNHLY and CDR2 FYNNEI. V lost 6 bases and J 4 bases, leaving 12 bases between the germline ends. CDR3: CASRPMDSYGYTF. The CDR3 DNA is TGTGCCAGCAGACCAATGGACAGCTATGGCTACACCTTC.